This paragraph covers one TCR beta chain sequence. This record belongs to a study of blood T cells in healthy people across ages. Alongside a J-beta primer mix, a sample-barcoded 5' primer served in a second PCR lasting about 6 to 12 cycles. TCRdb itself ran the 5' RACE reads through MiXCR, one entry per CDR3 protein. Of 1.5 million to 1.9 million distinct CDR3 sequences detected, approximately 39% appear once; the ten largest clones hold more than 4%. The length of the CDR3 is 13 residues. V was clipped by 6 bases and J by 5 bases, with 8 bases between them. The source of this sequence is a woman aged 18-29 years in good health. Sample: blood. This chain uses TRBV12-3 or TRBV12-4 with TRBJ1-6; D not resolved. The CDR3 nucleotides are TGTGCCAGCAGAAGACGGGATAATTCACCCCTCCACTTT. It codes for CASRRRDNSPLHF.